This note documents a single T cell receptor beta chain sequence. Its antigen is not known. These data originate in a study of OX40 agonist ivuxolimab in advanced cancers. About the study: From 23 to 79 years was the age range, with a mean of about 54 years, and around 80% were male. Study results and limitations: Also showing low normalized T-cell clonal expansion were some of the nonresponders.

Repertoires were generated with immunoSEQ multiplex PCR, while TCRdb's copy carries only in-frame clones and drops some. The table has 85,000 to 100,000 clones, 70% to 90% seen once; the top ten hold roughly 0.84%. The length of the CDR3 is 15 residues. The ends were cut back, 0 bases at V and 4 bases at J, with 10 bases in the middle. CDR1 is MNHEY, CDR2 SVGAGI, per germline. Sequencing was performed on CD4+ or CD8+ T cells sorted from blood, taken in a trial of the OX40 agonist ivuxolimab. The TCR originated in an adult with an advanced solid tumor such as melanoma, head and neck, liver or kidney cancer. The chain uses TRBV6-5 and TRBJ1-3; tentative D call: TRBD1 (5 bases). The CDR3, as DNA: TGTGCCAGCAGTTACTCGACCGGGGCGGGAAACACCATATATTTT. Protein: CASSYSTGAGNTIYF.